This T cell receptor (beta chain) was recorded in a study of response to subunit inactivated influenza vaccine (dated by TCRdb to the late 2010s). Turning to the overall study: The study used deep quantitative T cell receptor repertoire profiling to track responses to a trivalent subunit inactivated influenza vaccine.

This clonotype was counted only a few times. The specificity of this receptor is unknown. Within one base of it there is no much larger clone, and no base qualities were kept. Preparation of the library involved RT-PCR. Sequencing was performed on an Illumina HiSeq 2500. Starting from the raw public reads, TCRdb applied fastp trimming at Q25, assembled clones with MiXCR and retained in-frame beta chains. Rows matching on CDR3 protein sequence are summarized as one entry with the most common DNA and genes. The sample table holds about 180,000 distinct CDR3 sequences, of which about 9.3% were seen once. Together, the top ten hold 9.5% to 13% of the sample. General conclusions and limits of the study: The authors proposed that each seasonal influenza vaccination may bring in only a limited number of new T cells.

Trimming removed 0 bases from V and 0 bases from J, leaving 6 bases between the germline ends. For CDR1 and CDR2, the germline V gene lists SGHRS and YFSETQ. The CDR3 goes from the cysteine to the phenylalanine over 14 residues. Just the 42-base CDR3 DNA is kept, in frame starting at base 1. The sample was non-naive T cells sorted from PBMCs, taken on the day of vaccination. The sample's cell subset or site label, in plain terms: memory T cell fraction. The TCR comes from a man aged 45-65 years who received an inactivated influenza vaccine. Donor details come from another sample of the same person, matched by shared clones. This receptor chain uses TRBV5-1 and TRBJ2-5, with no reliable assignment of the D segment. The CDR3 has the sequence CASSLDTYQETQYF. The nucleotide sequence reads as follows: TGCGCCAGCAGCTTGGACACTTACCAAGAGACCCAGTACTTC.